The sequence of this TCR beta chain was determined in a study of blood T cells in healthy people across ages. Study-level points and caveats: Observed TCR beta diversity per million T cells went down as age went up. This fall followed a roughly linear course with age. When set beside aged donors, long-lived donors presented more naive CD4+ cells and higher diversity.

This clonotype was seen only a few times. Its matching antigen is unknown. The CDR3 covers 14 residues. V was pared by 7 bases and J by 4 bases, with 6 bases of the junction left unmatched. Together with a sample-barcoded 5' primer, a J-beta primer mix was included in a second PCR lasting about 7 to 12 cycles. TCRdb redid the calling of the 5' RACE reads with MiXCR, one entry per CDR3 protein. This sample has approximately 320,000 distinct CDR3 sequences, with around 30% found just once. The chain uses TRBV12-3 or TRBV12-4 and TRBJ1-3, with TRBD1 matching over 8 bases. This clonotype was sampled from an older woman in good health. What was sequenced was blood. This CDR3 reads CASTRQGTGNTIYF. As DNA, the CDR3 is TGTGCCAGCACCCGACAGGGGACAGGAAACACCATATATTTT.